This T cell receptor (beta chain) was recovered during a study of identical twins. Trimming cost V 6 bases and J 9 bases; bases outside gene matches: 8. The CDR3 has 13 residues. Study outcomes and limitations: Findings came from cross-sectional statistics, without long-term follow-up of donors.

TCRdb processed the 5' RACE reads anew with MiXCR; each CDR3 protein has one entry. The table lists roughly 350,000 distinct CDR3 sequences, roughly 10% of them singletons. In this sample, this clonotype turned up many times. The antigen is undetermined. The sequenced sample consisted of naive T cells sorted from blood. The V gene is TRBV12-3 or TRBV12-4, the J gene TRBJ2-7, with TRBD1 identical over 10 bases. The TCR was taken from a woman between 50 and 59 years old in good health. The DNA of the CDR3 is TGTGCCAGCAGAAAACCGGGACAGGGGTGGCAGTACGTC. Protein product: CASRKPGQGWQYV.